The 25 T cell receptor beta chains below all came from one sample that was sequenced in a study of early T cells in non-severe SARS-CoV-2 infection. Using its own MiXCR run on the 5' RACE reads, TCRdb lists one record per CDR3 protein. The table includes about 59,000 distinct CDR3 sequences, under 14% detected once. The source material was whole blood. Every receptor here comes from an adult who was a healthcare worker with PCR-confirmed SARS-CoV-2 infection or an uninfected control (not recorded which).

This clonotype has a count of ten or more. The rearrangement links TRBV19 to TRBJ2-2, with D tentatively TRBD2 (5 bases). V lost 3 bases and J 7 bases, leaving 18 bases between the germline ends. This CDR3 is 16 amino acids long. Germline V CDR1 and CDR2: LNHDA, SQIVND (reference sequence). CDR3 in DNA: TGTGCCAGTAGTATCGTGGCTAGCCTCCGCGTCGGGGAGCTGTTTTTT. The encoded protein is CASSIVASLRVGELFF.

The chain is built from TRBV10-3 and TRBJ1-2; the D is unclear. Trimming stripped 4 bases from V and 4 bases from J, with 16 bases between. This CDR3 contains 15 residues. The germline CDR1 and CDR2 sequences are ENHRY and SYGVKD. The CDR3 DNA sequence: TGTGCCATCAGTGTAGTCCCGCCGGGTCGCTATGGCTACACCTTC. This translates into CAISVVPPGRYGYTF.

This clonotype occurred many times. The V gene is TRBV6-1, the J gene TRBJ1-2; no definite D call. Trimming shortened V by 7 bases and J by 2 bases, and 20 bases separated the two germline ends. This CDR3 region has 16 residues. Germline values: CDR1 MNHNS, CDR2 SASEGT. The chain's CDR3 is CASTKGLSRKNYGYTF. The CDR3 region has the DNA TGTGCCAGCACCAAAGGACTAAGTAGGAAGAACTATGGCTACACCTTC.

The rearrangement uses TRBV20-1 and TRBJ1-1; D call uncertain. Per the germline V gene, CDR1 is DFQATT and CDR2 is SNEGSKA (reference sequence). CDR3 size: 14 residues. V lost 0 bases to trimming and J lost 2 bases, with 10 bases between them. CDR3 in amino acids: CSARDKQQNTEAFF. DNA of the CDR3: TGCAGTGCTAGAGATAAACAGCAAAACACTGAAGCTTTCTTT.

Many counts were recorded for this clonotype. The chain carries TRBV5-5 and TRBJ2-7; 9 nucleotides match TRBD2. Germline loops: CDR1 SGHKS, CDR2 YYEKEE (reference sequence). The V gene end was trimmed by 3 bases and the J gene end by 2 bases; junction bases not matched to a gene: 3. This CDR3 contains 14 residues. CDR3 sequence reads: CASSWASGTYEQYF. The CDR3 bases are TGTGCCAGCAGCTGGGCTAGCGGGACCTACGAGCAGTACTTC.

Only a few counts were recorded for this clonotype. V usage is TRBV7-6 and J usage is TRBJ2-2, with D tentatively TRBD2 (5 bases). CDR1 and CDR2 from the germline V gene are SGHVS and FNYEAQ. This CDR3 is 18 amino acids long. V lost 5 bases and J lost 0, with 19 bases in between. In nucleotides, the CDR3 is TGTGCCAGCAGCCCCCTCGGGATTAGCGCGACGAACACCGGGGAGCTGTTTTTT. It yields the protein CASSPLGISATNTGELFF.

This clonotype has a handful of counts. In nucleotides, the CDR3 is TGCAGTGCCCAGAGGGTAGAAAACATTCAGTACTTC. Amino acids: CSAQRVENIQYF. The chain has TRBV20-1 and TRBJ2-4; D is perhaps TRBD2 (5 bases). CDR1 DFQATT and CDR2 SNEGSKA come from the germline V gene (reference sequence). Trimming cost V 6 bases and J 5 bases, with 11 bases left between them. This CDR3 has 12 residues.

This rearrangement joins TRBV27 to TRBJ2-7; D may match TRBD1 or TRBD2 (5 bases each). The CDR3 is made up of 15 amino acids. Germline assignment: CDR1 MNHEY and CDR2 SMNVEV (reference sequence). Trimming took 4 bases from V and 0 from J, leaving 13 bases between them. The CDR3 region is CASSYVGTVSYEQYF. The CDR3 bases are TGTGCCAGCAGTTACGTCGGGACCGTCTCCTACGAGCAGTACTTC.

This clonotype turned up a few times. V usage is TRBV10-1 and J usage is TRBJ1-2; D is unclear. Germline CDR1 and CDR2: WNHNN and SYGVQD (reference sequence). V was shortened by 11 bases and J by 4 bases, with 17 bases between the two germline ends. The CDR3 is made up of 13 amino acids. Here the CDR3 reads CACAVREGYGYTF. The CDR3 nucleotides are TGCGCCTGCGCGGTGAGGGAAGGCTATGGCTACACCTTC.

This chain uses TRBV29-1 with TRBJ1-2, with D perhaps matching TRBD1 (6 bases). Germline-derived CDR1 and CDR2 are SQVTM and ANQGSEA. The germline V and J ends were trimmed by 5 bases and 0 bases, with 16 bases remaining between them. The CDR3 is made up of 15 amino acids. The CDR3 loop is CSVQPDSRPNYGYTF. In nucleotides, the CDR3 is TGCAGCGTTCAACCGGACAGCCGTCCTAACTATGGCTACACCTTC.

This chain joins TRBV11-2 and TRBJ2-7, with 7 positions matching TRBD2. This CDR3 has 16 amino acids. J gave up 4 bases and V 4 bases, and 13 bases lay outside the gene matches. CDR1 and CDR2 (germline): SGHAT, FQNNGV. The CDR3 protein is CASSSWDGGGIYEQYF. For the CDR3, the DNA is TGTGCCAGCAGCTCATGGGATGGCGGGGGAATTTACGAGCAGTACTTC.

As regards this clonotype: One base away lies a much larger clone, so this may be a sequencing read error. This rearrangement joins TRBV6-5 to TRBJ2-3; 7 nucleotides agree with TRBD1. In germline, CDR1 is MNHEY, CDR2 SVGAGI. This CDR3 has 12 residues. The CDR3 reads CASSPQGVPQNF. CDR3 bases: TGTGCCAGCAGTCCCCAGGGGGTCCCGCAGAATTTT.

This clonotype was seen repeatedly, ten times or more. The V and J genes are TRBV29-1 and TRBJ2-2, with D tentatively TRBD2 (5 bases). V was clipped by 7 bases and J by 3 bases, with 12 bases between them. The CDR3 is made up of 13 amino acids. CDR1 and CDR2 (germline): SQVTM, ANQGSEA. The CDR3 is CSAEAGYTGELFF. The CDR3 DNA reads TGCAGCGCGGAGGCCGGATACACCGGGGAGCTGTTTTTT.

This clonotype was observed many times. The V and J genes are TRBV24-1 and TRBJ2-5; 9 bases are a match to TRBD1. The germline V gene encodes CDR1 KGHDR and CDR2 SFDVKD. J lost 4 bases, V lost 2 bases, and 4 bases had no gene match. CDR3 length equals 15 residues. The CDR3 DNA reads as TGTGCCACCAGTGATTCCGGACAGGGGACAGAGACCCAGTACTTC. Translation: CATSDSGQGTETQYF.

This clonotype was counted at least ten times. V is TRBV12-3 or TRBV12-4 and J is TRBJ1-5; 7 nucleotides line up with TRBD1. The V gene end was trimmed by 6 bases and the J gene end by 1 base; junction bases not matched to a gene: 3. This CDR3 is 14 amino acids long. In DNA, the CDR3 is TGTGCCAGCAGGAGACAGGGAAGCAATCAGCCCCAGCATTTT. Amino acids: CASRRQGSNQPQHF.

The V call is TRBV20-1, the J call TRBJ2-1; tentative D call: TRBD2 (6 bases). V was shortened by 6 bases and J by 7 bases, with 16 bases between the two germline ends. This CDR3 region has 13 residues. Germline assignment: CDR1 DFQATT and CDR2 SNEGSKA (reference sequence). This chain's CDR3 is CSATRRGRNEQFF. As DNA, the CDR3 is TGCAGTGCCACACGGCGGGGAAGGAATGAGCAGTTCTTC.

This clonotype was seen at least ten times. CDR3 in DNA: TGCGCCAGCAGCTCAGCGTCGGATCAGAGGGCTAGAGCTTTCTTT. Its protein product is CASSSASDQRARAFF. The rearrangement uses TRBV5-1 and TRBJ1-1; D remains ambiguous. The CDR3 contains 15 residues. Germline V CDR1 and CDR2: SGHRS, YFSETQ. Between the trimmed V and J ends, which lost 3 bases and 10 bases, there was a span of 22 bases.

The genes are TRBV7-8 and TRBJ2-3; D gene uncertain. CDR1 is SGHVS and CDR2 is FQNEAQ in the germline V gene. V was pared by 1 base and J by 0 bases, with 11 bases between. The CDR3 sequence is 16 residues long. The CDR3 is CASSLGRPPSTDTQYF. In DNA, the CDR3 is TGTGCCAGCAGCTTAGGGCGGCCTCCTAGCACAGATACGCAGTATTTT.

This clonotype was observed a handful of times. The chain uses TRBV3-1 and TRBJ1-1; D possibly corresponds to TRBD1 (5 bases). Deletions cut 2 bases from V and 1 base from J, with 11 bases between. CDR1 is LGHDT, CDR2 YNNKEL, per germline (reference sequence). The CDR3 consists of 15 residues. The CDR3: CASSQPGTENTEAFF. CDR3 DNA: TGTGCCAGCAGCCAACCCGGGACGGAGAACACTGAAGCTTTCTTT.

The chain couples TRBV2 to TRBJ2-2; tentatively, D is TRBD1 (6 bases). CDR1 and CDR2 from the germline V gene are SNHLY and FYNNEI. The CDR3 has 14 amino acids. V dropped 5 bases and J dropped 1 base, with 8 bases sitting between them. The CDR3 nucleotides are TGTGCCAGCAGTACGGACAGGAACACCGGGGAGCTGTTTTTT. Protein: CASSTDRNTGELFF. Variable domain in full (rest from reference TRBV2 and TRBJ2-2): EPEVTQTPSHQVTQMGQEVILRCVPISNHLYFYWYRQILGQKVEFLVSFYNNEISEKSEIFDDQFSVERPDGSNFTLKIRSTKLEDSAMYFCASSTDRNTGELFFGEGSRLTVL.

This clonotype was seen more than once but under ten times. This sequence joins TRBV29-1 and TRBJ1-2, with D uncertain. Germline V gives CDR1 SQVTM, CDR2 ANQGSEA. This CDR3 is 11 amino acids long. V was pared by 4 bases and J by 2 bases, with 5 bases between. CDR3 amino acids: CSVGGNYGYTF. The CDR3, as DNA: TGCAGCGTTGGTGGGAACTATGGCTACACCTTC.

This sequence joins TRBV20-1 and TRBJ1-1, with a tentative D call TRBD1 (5 bases). The CDR3 has 14 residues. Trimming left V 6 bases short and J 1 base short, with 15 bases between. The germline V gene encodes CDR1 DFQATT and CDR2 SNEGSKA (reference sequence). The CDR3 region has the DNA TGCAGTGCCCCCCCCCAGGGAGCGAACACTGAAGCTTTCTTT. Translating it yields CSAPPQGANTEAFF.

This clonotype was picked up many times. J is TRBJ1-2 and V is TRBV12-3 or TRBV12-4; TRBD1 agrees at 8 bases. The V gene end was trimmed by 3 bases and the J gene end by 8 bases; junction bases not matched to a gene: 2. CDR3 length: 12 residues. CDR3 in amino acids: CASSFDRGGYTF. CDR3 nucleotide sequence: TGTGCCAGCAGTTTCGACAGGGGCGGCTACACCTTC.

The chain links TRBV3-1 to TRBJ2-7; D unresolved. V lost 6 bases to trimming and J lost 0 bases, with 12 bases between them. The CDR3 contains 14 residues. Per the germline V gene, CDR1 is LGHDT and CDR2 is YNNKEL (reference sequence). The CDR3 spells CASSSHRGSYEQYF. CDR3 in DNA: TGTGCCAGCAGTTCCCACCGCGGCTCCTACGAGCAGTACTTC.

This clonotype occurred many times. The V and J genes are TRBV29-1 and TRBJ2-7; D remains unclear. The germline V and J ends were trimmed by 2 bases and 1 base, with 15 bases remaining between them. CDR3 length: 15 residues. CDR1 and CDR2 (germline): SQVTM, ANQGSEA. The CDR3 sequence: CSVEYSDLGSYEQYF. CDR3 in DNA: TGCAGCGTTGAATACAGTGACTTAGGATCCTACGAGCAGTACTTC.